This entry describes one T cell receptor (beta chain). What it binds is not known. The data stem from a study of T cells in narcolepsy. Overall study context: Donors had narcolepsy type 1 or type 2, or were healthy controls.

Study-wide results and limits: Some memory CD4+ repertoires had no autoreactive clone sequences. Comparing one patient's CSF and blood CD4+ clonotypes highlighted HCRT- and TRIB2-specific autoreactive clonotypes. Reportedly, autoreactive clonotypes were serially detected in patients' blood but not controls'.

The V gene end was trimmed by 4 bases and the J gene end by 7 bases; junction bases not matched to a gene: 10. Germline V gene data show CDR1 as SGHRS and CDR2 as YFSETQ. The CDR3 is 16 amino acids. The protocol was immunoSEQ multiplex PCR, while the TCRdb copy is restricted to in-frame clones and leaves out a portion. The sample shows fewer than 40,000 clones, 75% to 90% of them seen only once. This sequence joins TRBV5-1 and TRBJ2-3; 12 bases line up with TRBD2. The sequencing sample was made of CD45RA- memory CD4+ T cells from PBMCs. The receptor's source is a human donor with narcolepsy. This CDR3 reads CASSPPTTSGGNTQYF. The CDR3 DNA follows: TGCGCCAGCAGCCCTCCTACCACTAGCGGGGGGAATACGCAGTATTTT. The full variable domain, in which reference TRBV5-1 and TRBJ2-3 provide the parts outside the CDR3, is KAGVTQTPRYLIKTRGQQVTLSCSPISGHRSVSWYQQTPGQGLQFLFEYFSETQRNKGNFPGRFSGRQFSNSRSEMNVSTLELGDSALYLCASSPPTTSGGNTQYFGPGTRLTVL.